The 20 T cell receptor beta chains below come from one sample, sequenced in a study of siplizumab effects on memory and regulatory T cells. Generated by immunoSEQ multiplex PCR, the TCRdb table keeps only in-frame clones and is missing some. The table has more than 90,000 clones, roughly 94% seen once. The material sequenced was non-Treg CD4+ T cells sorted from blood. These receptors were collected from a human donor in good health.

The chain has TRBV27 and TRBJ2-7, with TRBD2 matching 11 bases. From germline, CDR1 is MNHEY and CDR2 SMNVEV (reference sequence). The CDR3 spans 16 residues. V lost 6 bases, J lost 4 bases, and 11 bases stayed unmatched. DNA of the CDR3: TGTGCCAGCAGAGAGCTAGCGGGAGGAATCCGGTACGAGCAGTACTTC. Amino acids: CASRELAGGIRYEQYF.

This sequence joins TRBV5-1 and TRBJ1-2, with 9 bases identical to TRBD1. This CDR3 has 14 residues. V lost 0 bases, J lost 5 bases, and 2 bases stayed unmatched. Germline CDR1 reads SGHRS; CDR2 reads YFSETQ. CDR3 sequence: CASSLDRGRYGYTF. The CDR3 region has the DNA TGCGCCAGCAGCTTGGACAGGGGGCGTTATGGCTACACCTTC.

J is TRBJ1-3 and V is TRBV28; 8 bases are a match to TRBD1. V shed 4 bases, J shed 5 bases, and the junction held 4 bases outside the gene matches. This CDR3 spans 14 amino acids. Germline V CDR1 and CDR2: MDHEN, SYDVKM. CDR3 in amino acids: CASSSDRGRNTIYF. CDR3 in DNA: TGTGCCAGCAGTTCAGACAGGGGAAGAAACACCATATATTTT.

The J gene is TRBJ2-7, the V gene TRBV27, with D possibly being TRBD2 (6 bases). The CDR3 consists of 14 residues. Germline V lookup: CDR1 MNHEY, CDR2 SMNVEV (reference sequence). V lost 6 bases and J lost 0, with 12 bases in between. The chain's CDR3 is CASRRSGSSYEQYF. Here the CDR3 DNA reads TGTGCCAGCAGGCGTAGCGGCAGCTCCTACGAGCAGTACTTC.

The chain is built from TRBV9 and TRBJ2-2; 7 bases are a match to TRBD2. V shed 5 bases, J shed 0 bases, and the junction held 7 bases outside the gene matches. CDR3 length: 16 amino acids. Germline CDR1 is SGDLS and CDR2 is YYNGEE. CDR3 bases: TGTGCCAGCAGTGATCAAGCGGGAACGAACACCGGGGAGCTGTTTTTT. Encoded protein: CASSDQAGTNTGELFF.

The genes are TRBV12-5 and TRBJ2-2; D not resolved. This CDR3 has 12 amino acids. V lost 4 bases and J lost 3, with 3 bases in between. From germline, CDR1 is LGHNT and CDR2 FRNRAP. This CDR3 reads CASGSHTGELFF. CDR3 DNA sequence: TGTGCTAGTGGTTCCCACACCGGGGAGCTGTTTTTT.

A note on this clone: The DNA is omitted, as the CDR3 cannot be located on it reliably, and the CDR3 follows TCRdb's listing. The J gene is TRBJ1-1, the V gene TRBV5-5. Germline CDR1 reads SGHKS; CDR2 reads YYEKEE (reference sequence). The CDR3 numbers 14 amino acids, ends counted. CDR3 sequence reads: CASSLTFGGTEAFF.

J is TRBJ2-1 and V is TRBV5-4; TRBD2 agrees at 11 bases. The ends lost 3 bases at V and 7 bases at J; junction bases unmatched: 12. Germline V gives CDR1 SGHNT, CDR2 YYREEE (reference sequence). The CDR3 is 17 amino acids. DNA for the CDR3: TGTGCCAGCAGCTACCGACTAGCGGGACTGGCTAAGAATGAGCAGTTCTTC. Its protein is CASSYRLAGLAKNEQFF.

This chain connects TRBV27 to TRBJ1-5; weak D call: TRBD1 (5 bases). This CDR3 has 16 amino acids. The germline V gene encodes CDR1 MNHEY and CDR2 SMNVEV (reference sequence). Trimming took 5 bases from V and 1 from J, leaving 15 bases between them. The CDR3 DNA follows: TGTGCCAGCAGTCCCAGAGGCCGGGGGAGCAATCAGCCCCAGCATTTT. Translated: CASSPRGRGSNQPQHF.

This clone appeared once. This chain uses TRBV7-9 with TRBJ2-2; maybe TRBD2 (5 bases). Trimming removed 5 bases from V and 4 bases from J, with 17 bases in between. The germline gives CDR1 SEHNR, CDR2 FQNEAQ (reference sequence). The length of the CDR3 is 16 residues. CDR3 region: CASSRFGGSATGELFF. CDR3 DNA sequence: TGTGCCAGCAGCCGGTTCGGCGGGTCGGCCACCGGGGAGCTGTTTTTT.

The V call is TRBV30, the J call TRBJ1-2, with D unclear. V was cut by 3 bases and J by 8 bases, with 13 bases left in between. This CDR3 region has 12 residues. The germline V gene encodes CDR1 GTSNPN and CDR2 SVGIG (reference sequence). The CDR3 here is CAWSPGLGGYTF. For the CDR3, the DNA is TGTGCCTGGAGCCCCGGACTAGGGGGCTACACCTTC. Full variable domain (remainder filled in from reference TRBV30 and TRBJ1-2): SQTIHQWPATLVQPVGSPLSLECTVEGTSNPNLYWYRQAAGRGLQLLFYSVGIGQISSEVPQNLSASRPQDRQFILSSKKLLLSDSGFYLCAWSPGLGGYTFGSGTRLTVV.

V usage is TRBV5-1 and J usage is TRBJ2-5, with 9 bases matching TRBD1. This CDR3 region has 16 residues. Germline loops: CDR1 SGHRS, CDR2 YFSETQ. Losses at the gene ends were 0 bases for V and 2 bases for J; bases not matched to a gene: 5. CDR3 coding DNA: TGCGCCAGCAGCTTGGCCGGGGGACAGGGACAAGAGACCCAGTACTTC. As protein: CASSLAGGQGQETQYF. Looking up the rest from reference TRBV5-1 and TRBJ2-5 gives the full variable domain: KAGVTQTPRYLIKTRGQQVTLSCSPISGHRSVSWYQQTPGQGLQFLFEYFSETQRNKGNFPGRFSGRQFSNSRSEMNVSTLELGDSALYLCASSLAGGQGQETQYFGPGTRLLVL.

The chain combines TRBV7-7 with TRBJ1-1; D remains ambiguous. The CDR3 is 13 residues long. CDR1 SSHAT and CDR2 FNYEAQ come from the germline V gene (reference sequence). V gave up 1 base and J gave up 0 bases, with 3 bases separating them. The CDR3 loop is CASSLELNTEAFF. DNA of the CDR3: TGTGCCAGCAGCTTAGAGTTGAACACTGAAGCTTTCTTT.

The CDR3 spells CASSTDRRNTEAFF. CDR3 bases: TGTGCCAGCAGCACGGACAGAAGGAACACTGAAGCTTTCTTT. This chain connects TRBV27 to TRBJ1-1; tentative D call: TRBD1 (6 bases). V was cut by 6 bases and J by 1 base, with 12 bases left in between. Germline assignment: CDR1 MNHEY and CDR2 SMNVEV (reference sequence). This CDR3 has 14 residues.

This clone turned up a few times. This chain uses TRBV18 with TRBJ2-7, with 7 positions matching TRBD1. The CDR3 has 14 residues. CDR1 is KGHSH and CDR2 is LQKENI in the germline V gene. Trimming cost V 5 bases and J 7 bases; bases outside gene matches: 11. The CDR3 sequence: CASSSDRNYGEQYF. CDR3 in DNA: TGTGCCAGCTCATCGGACAGGAACTATGGGGAGCAGTACTTC.

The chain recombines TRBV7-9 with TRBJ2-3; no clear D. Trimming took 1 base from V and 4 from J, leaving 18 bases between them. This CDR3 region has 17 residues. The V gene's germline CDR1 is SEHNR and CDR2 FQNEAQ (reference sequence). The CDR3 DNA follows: TGTGCCAGCAGCTTAGACGCCGTTGGGCAGCGAGCAGATACGCAGTATTTT. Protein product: CASSLDAVGQRADTQYF.

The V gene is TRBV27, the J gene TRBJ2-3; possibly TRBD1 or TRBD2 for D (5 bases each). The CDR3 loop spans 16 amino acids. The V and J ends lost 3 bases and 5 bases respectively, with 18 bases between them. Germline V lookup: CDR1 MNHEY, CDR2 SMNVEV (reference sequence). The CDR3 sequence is CASSFGANWARDTQYF. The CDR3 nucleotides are TGTGCCAGCAGTTTCGGGGCTAACTGGGCACGAGATACGCAGTATTTT.

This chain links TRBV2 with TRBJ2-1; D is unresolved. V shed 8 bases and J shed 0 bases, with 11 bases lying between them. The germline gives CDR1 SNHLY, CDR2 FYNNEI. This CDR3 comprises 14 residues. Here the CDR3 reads CASGVRSSYNEQFF. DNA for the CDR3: TGTGCCAGCGGAGTGAGGAGCTCCTACAATGAGCAGTTCTTC.

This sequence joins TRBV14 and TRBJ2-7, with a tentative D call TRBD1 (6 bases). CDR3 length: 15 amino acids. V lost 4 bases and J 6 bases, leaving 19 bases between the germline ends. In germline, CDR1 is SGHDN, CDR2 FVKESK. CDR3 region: CASSRTQGPLSEQYF. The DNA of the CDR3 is TGTGCCAGCAGCCGCACACAGGGCCCTCTCTCCGAGCAGTACTTC.

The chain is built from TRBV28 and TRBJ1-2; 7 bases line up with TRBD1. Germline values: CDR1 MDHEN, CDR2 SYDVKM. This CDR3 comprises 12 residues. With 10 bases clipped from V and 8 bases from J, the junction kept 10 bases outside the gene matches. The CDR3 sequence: CATQGDDRGYTF. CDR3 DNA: TGTGCCACCCAGGGGGATGATCGGGGCTACACCTTC.